This T cell receptor beta chain originates from a study of molecular identifiers for immune sequencing clone quantification (dated by TCRdb to between 2018 and 2020). As for the study more broadly: For a replicate experiment, the RNA from either around 20,000 or 99,000 naive CD8 T cells was divided into five aliquots, and four of those aliquots went on to sequencing. This methods study used CD8 T cells to benchmark TCR RNA copy counting and molecular-identifier clustering-based TCR repertoire sequencing (MIDCIRS).

On the study overall, not on this receptor specifically: In CMV-specific effector cells, over 99% of molecules were held by clones above 20 RNA copies, whereas under 1% of molecules were held by such clones in naive cells. A single cell's worth of spiked-in Jurkat TCR RNA was reported detectable even among 750,000 to 1,000,000 naive CD8 T cells. Highly expanded clone sizes could be underestimated because identical TCR molecules may share a barcode. When barcode sub-clustering was left out, chimeric consensus sequences inflated TCR diversity, with chimeras reaching as high as 47%. Approximately 2.7 recovered TCR RNA copies per cell were obtained by modeling, versus 9 to 10 by digital PCR, implying a capture efficiency of roughly 32%. The naive libraries included spiked-in Jurkat TCR RNA (roughly nine copies' worth), and this Jurkat TCR RNA is not part of the donor repertoire.

As to this clonotype: No cognate antigen has been identified for it. No base-level quality is on record; no much larger clone is a single base apart.

Libraries of naive CD8 T cells were built from anywhere between roughly 19,000 and 1,000,000 sorted cells, with 10%, 30% or 50% of the purified RNA used. On a BD FACSAria II, naive CD8 T cells were FACS-sorted as CD8+CD4-CCR7+CD45RA+ and collected into RLT Plus buffer. Detection sensitivity was tested by spiking Jurkat RNA equal to over 8 TCR copies' worth into samples containing about 19,000-1,000,000 naive CD8 T cells. CD8 T cells were enriched with RosetteSep CD8+ T Cell Enrichment Cocktail and Ficoll-Paque, followed by ACK red cell lysis. Receptor libraries were prepared by PCR. Sequencer: NextSeq 500. Bulk TCR libraries were prepared as previously described, using TCR primers listed in Table S5. Total RNA was purified with the Qiagen AllPrep DNA/RNA kit. Before analysis, reads from multiple sequencing runs of the same library were pooled. Turning to the authors' computational methods: Reads were retained only if the reads had an exact TCR constant sequence, and the retained reads were trimmed to 150 nt and grouped according to their 12-nt molecular barcodes. Reads in each barcode group were sub-clustered using a 15% Levenshtein threshold, and a quality-weighted consensus sequence was built for each RNA molecule. Non-functional sequences were excluded, and lower-count sequences lying one edit away from another sequence were also excluded. Barcode sub-clusters with fewer than 20% of the maximum read count were removed, based on fitting two negative binomial distributions. TCRdb reran the public reads through fastp at Q25 and MiXCR, keeping productive beta chains. All rows with the same CDR3 protein become a single entry with the most common DNA and genes. TCRdb's processing, not the authors', yielded these V and J calls. The sample table contains about 630,000 distinct CDR3 sequences; only one count was recorded for around 25% of them. The ten biggest clones cover about 0.84% of the sample.

V gives up 6 bases and J gives up 8 bases, and the segment between their germline ends measures 22 bases. CDR1 MNHEY and CDR2 SMNVEV were looked up in the germline V gene (reference sequence). Measured from the cysteine to the phenylalanine, the CDR3 is 16 residues long. The entry retains the CDR3 DNA only, 48 bases that are in frame from base 1. Material for sequencing was naive CD8+ T cells from blood, with Jurkat cell RNA spiked in. This specimen's cell subset or site label, per the study, means: FACS-sorted CD8+CD4-CCR7+CD45RA+ naive T cells. The chain uses TRBV27 and TRBJ1-4, with TRBD1 perhaps the D gene, on 6 matching bases. The receptor was isolated from a human donor in good health. Some libraries in this study had Jurkat cell RNA spiked in. The CDR3 reads as follows: CASSPPPGATSEKLFF. The DNA sequence is given as TGTGCCAGCAGCCCCCCCCCAGGGGCGACGTCGGAAAAACTGTTTTTT. Extended through the reference TRBV27 and TRBJ1-4 proteins, this CDR3 yields the full variable domain: EAQVTQNPRYLITVTGKKLTVTCSQNMNHEYMSWYRQDPGLGLRQIYYSMNVEVTDKGDVPEGYKVSRKEKRNFPLILESPSPNQTSLYFCASSPPPGATSEKLFFGSGTQLSVL.